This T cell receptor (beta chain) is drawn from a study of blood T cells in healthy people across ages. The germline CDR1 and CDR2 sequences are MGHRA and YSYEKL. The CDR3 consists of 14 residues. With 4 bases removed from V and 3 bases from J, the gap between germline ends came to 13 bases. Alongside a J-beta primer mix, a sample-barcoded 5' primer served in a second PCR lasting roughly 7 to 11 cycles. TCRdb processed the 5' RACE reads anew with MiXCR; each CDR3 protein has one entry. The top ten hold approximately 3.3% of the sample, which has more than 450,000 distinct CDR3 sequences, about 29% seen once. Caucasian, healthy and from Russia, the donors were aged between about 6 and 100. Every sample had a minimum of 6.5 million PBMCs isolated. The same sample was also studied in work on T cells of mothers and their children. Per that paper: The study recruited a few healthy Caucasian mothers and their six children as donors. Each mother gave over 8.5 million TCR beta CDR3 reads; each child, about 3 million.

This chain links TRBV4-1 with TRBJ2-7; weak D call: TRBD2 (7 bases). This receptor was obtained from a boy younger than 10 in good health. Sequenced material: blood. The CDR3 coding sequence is TGCGCCAGCAGCCCCACGGGGGGCGACTACGAGCAGTACTTC. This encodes CASSPTGGDYEQYF.